Below, one T cell receptor beta chain is given with its context. Its antigen remains unidentified. Per-base quality was not reported, and no clone a single base away is much larger than it. The germline V gene supplies CDR1 MDHEN and CDR2 SYDVKM. CDR3 length: 14 amino acids, cysteine to phenylalanine. The kept DNA is CDR3 alone, 42 bases in frame from the first base. V gives up 5 bases and J gives up 5 bases, and the segment between their germline ends measures 15 bases. The cohort was made up of roughly 670 healthy bone marrow donors. At the time of sampling, all cohort members were nominally healthy, though unrecorded immune exposures were likely present. The donor tested CMV seronegative, placing the donor among the 350 to 400 seronegative members of the cohort. A peripheral blood sample was provided by each donor, and peripheral blood mononuclear cells were used for TCR beta sequencing. Genomic DNA extraction from the blood cell samples was performed with the Qiagen DNeasy Blood Extraction Kit.

This entry is derived from a study of cytomegalovirus exposure and HLA in healthy donors (dated by TCRdb to 2016 to 2017). Broadly, across the study: In an earlier analysis of some 550 of the donors, less than 350 Gb of sequence data and 95 million to 130 million unique TCR beta sequences from roughly 200 million T cells were reported. Approximately 300 gigabases of sequencing data and approximately 91 million unique TCR sequences made up an early release that covered under 750 HLA-typed donors. Genome-wide SNP genotypes for about three fifths of the roughly 670 donors were used in a later genetic analysis, which treated that subset as a discovery cohort. Among roughly 400 genotyped donors of the cohort, an average of 235,054 unique TCR beta nucleotide sequences were sequenced per donor, roughly 18% of them non-productive. Among the approximately 400 genotyped donors, approximately 77% belonged to the genetic ancestry cluster associated with self-reported Caucasian donors. All discovery cohort repertoires had been generated using a single sequencing platform. To predict cytomegalovirus infection status, the study brought together high-throughput TCR immunosequencing, statistical association of individual TCRs with disease status, and machine learning. Donor age, sex, ethnicity and CMV serostatus were collected together with the repertoire data. The number of typed donors differed by locus: about 620-640 for A, B, C, DRB1 and DQB1; approximately 520 for DQA1; fewer than 610 for DPA1; and around 470 for DPB1. To decide whether each TCR beta V gene segment behaved as functional or pseudogenic, an earlier analysis of over 500 of the donors relied on high-throughput TCR beta sequencing. Rather than using new phenotypic data, the later analysis identified candidate immune exposures from TCR beta sequences and from how often those sequences occurred across donors. A later analysis re-examined previously published TCR beta repertoires from just over 650 donors and added high-resolution HLA genotyping to investigate patterns of TCR occurrence. In addition to the first cohort of 650 to 750 subjects, a separate validation cohort of approximately 130 different subjects was used. The study aimed to test whether signatures of past pathogen exposure could be identified by cataloging public T cell receptors. A few DR-DQ haplotypes were treated as single units for association and clustering because of strong linkage in the cohort. HLA typing covered class I and class II loci at four-digit resolution. The study profiled the T cell repertoires of 666 subjects by immunosequencing and related them to cytomegalovirus serostatus.

Beyond this particular receptor, the publication reports: Because HLA typing was missing for some donors at each locus, association tests included only the typed subset. In this cohort, only TCR beta chains were sequenced, and detectable features were limited by the absence of alpha or paired-chain data. In a later analysis, HLA-associated TCR beta chains were found to be more clonally expanded and to have lower generation probabilities than equally common non-associated chains. When HLA alleles, especially DR and DQ, strongly co-occurred, TCR associations were difficult to assign to individual alleles. A later analysis found that most CMV-associated TCR beta chains appeared HLA-restricted, with HLA associations seemingly driven largely by CMV exposure. According to a later analysis, parvovirus B19, influenza, CMV and Epstein-Barr virus appeared linked to several top co-occurrence clusters. The study gave a list of 150 to 200 TCR beta chains associated with cytomegalovirus. An association between a missense DCLRE1C variant and V-gene and J-gene trimming of TCR beta chains was found in a later genetic analysis and replicated in an independent cohort. Immune exposure information for the cohort was limited to CMV serostatus. A further reported finding was that TCR beta sequences accurately predicted the HLA-A and HLA-B alleles for most subjects in the first cohort. In an earlier analysis of approximately 590 of the donors, most TCR beta V segments appeared in productive rearrangements about 87% or about 30% of the time, broadly matching IMGT annotations. In vitro tests confirmed that a few of the cytomegalovirus-associated TCR beta chains recognize cytomegalovirus antigens. In a later analysis, TCR association rates were found to vary across HLA loci, with the most associated TCRs seen for DRB1 alleles and the fewest for HLA-C alleles. At a false discovery rate of 0.05, a later analysis linked around 17,000 TCR beta sequences to specific HLA alleles. Correlated functional status among segregating V segments might be attributable to linkage disequilibrium, but an unknown experimental factor could not be ruled out. About 17 rarely observed V segments, including chromosome 9 orphons, were excluded from the earlier analysis of several hundred of the donors because counts were too low. In a later genetic analysis, fewer N-insertions in productive TCRs were reported among donors in an Asian-associated ancestry cluster than the 666-donor mean. Most TCR sequences were observed very rarely across donors, whereas some public TCRs were present in many individuals. The authors suggested that the approach could potentially be extended to other disease states and immunological phenotypes. Some IMGT-functional V segments, including TRBV6-2 and TRBV6-3, could not be told apart with the 87-base-pair reads, so those segments were excluded. A cluster of highly shared sequence variants was judged likely to represent a technical artifact of the sequencing pipeline. Roughly uniform sequencing depth across donors was assumed in presence/absence analyses, although this assumption may not hold. The classifier was reported to diagnose cytomegalovirus status with high specificity and sensitivity in both the original and validation cohorts.

Library creation used the immunoSEQ multiplex PCR assay. For the multiplex PCR, a mixture combining 60 forward primers for TCR Vbeta segments and 13 reverse primers for TCR Jbeta segments was used. The CDR3 region of rearranged TCR beta genes was amplified from genomic DNA by a multiplex PCR assay. The Illumina HiSeq System was used to sequence the amplified TCR beta libraries as 87-base-pair reads. For the original study's pipeline: A later analysis tallied approximately 87 million unique TCR beta chains across the 700 or so repertoires, and approximately 9.9 million of those chains were shared by two or more donors. A nearest-neighbor algorithm error-corrected the raw reads and collapsed the reads into unique sequences, merging closely related sequences to remove PCR and sequencing errors. Alignment of CDR3 sequences to IMGT reference sequences was used to assign V, D and J gene segments. For a sequence to be retained, a match of at least six nucleotides to both a V gene segment and a J gene segment was required. A rearrangement counted as productive if the CDR3 had no stop codons and remained in frame with V and J, and every other rearrangement counted as non-productive. Following IMGT convention, CDR3 was defined as the stretch from the second conserved V-encoded cysteine to the conserved J-encoded phenylalanine. Sequences without an unambiguous match to a single V gene segment were excluded from the earlier analysis of several hundred of the donors. In an earlier analysis of approximately 610 of the donors, V segments were called functional above 56.7% productive rearrangements and were called segregating when the between-donor standard deviation exceeded 5%. A statistical classification framework was built for diagnosing cytomegalovirus status from the catalog of TCR beta chain sequences. In a later analysis, V and J genes were assigned by comparing TCR nucleotide sequences against IMGT/GENE-DB human TR gene sequences. In a later analysis, CDR3 sequences and most-parsimonious VDJ recombination scenarios were assigned using the TCRdist pipeline. In a later analysis, each TCR beta chain was defined by its CDR3 amino acid sequence together with its V-gene family, and reads lacking a unique V-gene family were excluded. As a way to deal with suspected cross-contamination and a sequencing artifact, a later analysis dropped nearly 600 nucleotide sequences that were highly shared and had low generation probability. In a later analysis, a clonal expansion index was calculated for each public chain from normalized within-repertoire ranks of inferred template counts. Generation probabilities in a later analysis came from a VDJ recombination model fitted to out-of-frame rearrangements, and those results were checked against IGoR. In a later analysis, TCR-TCR, TCR-HLA and TCR-CMV co-occurrence was scored with hypergeometric tests, and a repertoire-size bias correction was applied to TCR pairs. To estimate false discovery rates, a later analysis permuted the HLA or CMV assignments 20 times. In a later analysis, co-occurring TCRs were grouped using DBSCAN, with TCRdist sequence similarity added in when clustering inside HLA-allele-positive subsets. Repertoires with fewer than 30,000 or more than 120,000 public chains, plus five repertoires with anomalous nucleotide sharing, were excluded from co-occurrence clustering. TCRdb mirrors the immuneACCESS table, restricted to in-frame sequences. Some clones are absent from its copies; in checked studies, under half trace to an unresolved V gene, and the reason for the others is unknown. The DNA was the basis for D and trimming; V, J and clone size are from that table. The sample table lists 180,000 or so clones, 76% of them with a count of one. Around 0.71% of the sample is in the top ten clones.

The rearranged chain carries TRBV28 and TRBJ2-5; no D gene is confidently identified. The sequenced sample consisted of PBMCs. The clonotype was recovered from a female donor in good health and CMV-seronegative. The nucleotide sequence reads as follows: TGTGCCAGCAGTCGGTCCCTCGCGGTTGAGACCCAGTACTTC. This is translated as CASSRSLAVETQYF.